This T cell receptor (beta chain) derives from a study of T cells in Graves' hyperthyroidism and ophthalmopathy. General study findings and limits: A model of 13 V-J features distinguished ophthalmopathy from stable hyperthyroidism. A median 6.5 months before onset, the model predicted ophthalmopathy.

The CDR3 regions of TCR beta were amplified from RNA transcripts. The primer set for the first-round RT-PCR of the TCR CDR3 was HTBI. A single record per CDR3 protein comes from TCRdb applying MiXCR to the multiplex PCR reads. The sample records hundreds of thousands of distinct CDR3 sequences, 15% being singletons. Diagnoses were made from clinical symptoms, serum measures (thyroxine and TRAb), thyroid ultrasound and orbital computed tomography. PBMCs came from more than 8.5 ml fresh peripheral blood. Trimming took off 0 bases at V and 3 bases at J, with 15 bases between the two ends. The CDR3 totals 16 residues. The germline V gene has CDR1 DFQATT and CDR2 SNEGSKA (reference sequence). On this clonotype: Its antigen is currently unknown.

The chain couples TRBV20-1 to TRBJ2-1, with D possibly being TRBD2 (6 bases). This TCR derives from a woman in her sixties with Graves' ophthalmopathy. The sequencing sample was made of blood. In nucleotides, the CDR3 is TGCAGTGCTAGAGATGGAGGGGTATCAAGCTACAATGAGCAGTTCTTC. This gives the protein CSARDGGVSSYNEQFF.